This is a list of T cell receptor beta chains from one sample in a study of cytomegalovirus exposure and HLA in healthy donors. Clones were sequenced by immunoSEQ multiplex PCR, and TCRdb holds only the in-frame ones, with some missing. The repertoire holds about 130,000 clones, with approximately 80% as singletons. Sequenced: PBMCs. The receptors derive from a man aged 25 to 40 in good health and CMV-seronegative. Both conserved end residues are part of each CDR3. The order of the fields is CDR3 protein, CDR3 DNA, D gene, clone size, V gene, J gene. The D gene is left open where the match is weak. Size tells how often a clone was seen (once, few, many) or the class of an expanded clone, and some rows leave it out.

CDR3 protein: CASSTRDRGLYGYTF
CDR3 DNA: TGTGCCAGCAGCACCCGTGACAGGGGTCTCTATGGCTACACCTTC
D gene: TRBD1
clone size: -
V gene: TRBV7-2
J gene: TRBJ1-2

CDR3 protein: CASSERAWTGELFF
CDR3 DNA: TGTGCCAGCAGTGAGAGGGCCTGGACCGGGGAGCTGTTTTTT
D gene: -
clone size: -
V gene: TRBV6-4
J gene: TRBJ2-2

CDR3 protein: CASSQERRVSYGYTF
CDR3 DNA: TGCGCCAGCAGCCAAGAGAGGAGGGTGAGCTATGGCTACACCTTC
D gene: -
clone size: -
V gene: TRBV4-1
J gene: TRBJ1-2

CDR3 protein: CASSSQTGNTIYF
CDR3 DNA: TGTGCCAGCAGCTCTCAGACTGGAAACACCATATATTTT
D gene: -
clone size: -
V gene: TRBV5-5
J gene: TRBJ1-3

CDR3 protein: CANSQGFGEQYF
CDR3 DNA: TGTGCCAACTCACAGGGATTTGGCGAGCAGTACTTC
D gene: -
clone size: -
V gene: TRBV28
J gene: TRBJ2-7

CDR3 protein: CASGTSGSSETQYF
CDR3 DNA: TGTGCCTCTGGGACTAGCGGGAGTTCAGAGACCCAGTACTTC
D gene: TRBD2
clone size: -
V gene: TRBV30
J gene: TRBJ2-5

CDR3 protein: CASSTTGRGDYEQYF
CDR3 DNA: TGTGCCAGTAGTACCACAGGGCGCGGTGACTACGAGCAGTACTTC
D gene: -
clone size: once
V gene: TRBV19
J gene: TRBJ2-7

CDR3 protein: CASTSGTRLRSRNSPLHF
CDR3 DNA: TGTGCCAGCACTTCTGGGACAAGACTCAGGTCCCGGAATTCACCCCTCCACTTT
D gene: -
clone size: -
V gene: TRBV28
J gene: TRBJ1-6

CDR3 protein: CAWRQGQAYEQYF
CDR3 DNA: TGTGCCTGGAGGCAGGGACAGGCATACGAGCAGTACTTC
D gene: TRBD1
clone size: -
V gene: TRBV30
J gene: TRBJ2-7

CDR3 protein: CASREEAGGGLAYF
CDR3 DNA: TGTGCCAGCAGAGAAGAGGCAGGGGGAGGTTTGGCGTACTTC
D gene: -
clone size: -
V gene: TRBV28
J gene: TRBJ2-4

CDR3 protein: CASSKQVLNEKLFF
CDR3 DNA: TGTGCCAGTAGCAAACAGGTGCTTAATGAAAAACTGTTTTTT
D gene: -
clone size: few
V gene: TRBV19
J gene: TRBJ1-4

CDR3 protein: CASSERGGSTDTQYF
CDR3 DNA: TGTGCCAGCAGTGAAAGAGGCGGTAGCACAGATACGCAGTATTTT
D gene: -
clone size: -
V gene: TRBV6-1
J gene: TRBJ2-3

CDR3 protein: CASRPTGGRQGYTF
CDR3 DNA: TGTGCCAGCCGCCCCACAGGGGGGCGTCAGGGCTACACCTTC
D gene: TRBD1
clone size: -
V gene: TRBV6-5
J gene: TRBJ1-2

CDR3 protein: CAAGRFGGNQPQHF
CDR3 DNA: TGTGCCGCAGGGAGGTTTGGAGGCAATCAGCCCCAGCATTTT
D gene: -
clone size: many
V gene: TRBV6-1
J gene: TRBJ1-5

CDR3 protein: CASSLGGQASYEQYF
CDR3 DNA: TGTGCCAGCAGCTTAGGGGGACAGGCATCCTACGAGCAGTACTTC
D gene: TRBD1
clone size: -
V gene: TRBV7-9
J gene: TRBJ2-7

CDR3 protein: CASSEQGTMDGYTF
CDR3 DNA: TGTGCCAGCAGTGAACAGGGAACGATGGATGGCTACACCTTC
D gene: -
clone size: -
V gene: TRBV6-1
J gene: TRBJ1-2

CDR3 protein: CASSSGTGGYNEQFF
CDR3 DNA: TGTGCTAGCAGCTCCGGGACAGGGGGCTACAATGAGCAGTTCTTC
D gene: TRBD1
clone size: -
V gene: TRBV7-7
J gene: TRBJ2-1

CDR3 protein: CASSLRGQGTEAFF
CDR3 DNA: TGTGCCAGCAGCTTACGAGGACAGGGTACTGAAGCTTTCTTT
D gene: TRBD1
clone size: -
V gene: TRBV7-2
J gene: TRBJ1-1

CDR3 protein: CASSLVGARKGYEQYF
CDR3 DNA: TGTGCCAGCAGCTTAGTTGGGGCTAGAAAGGGTTACGAGCAGTACTTC
D gene: -
clone size: -
V gene: TRBV7-2
J gene: TRBJ2-7

CDR3 protein: CASSYSPRTSYNEQFF
CDR3 DNA: TGTGCCAGCAGTTACTCCCCGCGGACATCCTACAATGAGCAGTTCTTC
D gene: -
clone size: -
V gene: TRBV6-5
J gene: TRBJ2-1

CDR3 protein: CASSIRPRETQYF
CDR3 DNA: TGTGCCAGCAGCATAAGACCTAGAGAGACCCAGTACTTC
D gene: -
clone size: -
V gene: TRBV7-9
J gene: TRBJ2-5

CDR3 protein: CASSHVTGGPYGYTF
CDR3 DNA: TGCGCCAGCAGCCACGTTACAGGGGGACCCTATGGCTACACCTTC
D gene: TRBD1
clone size: -
V gene: TRBV5-1
J gene: TRBJ1-2

CDR3 protein: CASRGGVSGYTF
CDR3 DNA: TGTGCCTCCCGTGGGGGGGTAAGTGGCTACACCTTC
D gene: -
clone size: -
V gene: TRBV30
J gene: TRBJ1-2

CDR3 protein: CASRLAGDTRPYEQYF
CDR3 DNA: TGTGCCAGTAGACTAGCGGGTGACACCCGTCCCTACGAGCAGTACTTC
D gene: TRBD2
clone size: once
V gene: TRBV28
J gene: TRBJ2-7

CDR3 protein: CSSSLVDSQQYF
CDR3 DNA: TGTTCCAGCAGCTTAGTAGACAGCCAGCAGTACTTC
D gene: -
clone size: -
V gene: TRBV7-9
J gene: TRBJ2-7

CDR3 protein: CASSSPQDEKLFF
CDR3 DNA: TGTGCCAGCAGTTCACCCCAGGATGAAAAACTGTTTTTT
D gene: -
clone size: -
V gene: TRBV6-5
J gene: TRBJ1-4

CDR3 protein: CASSQDDARILEALF
CDR3 DNA: TGCGCCAGCAGCCAAGATGATGCTAGGATACTGGAAGCTTTGTTT
D gene: -
clone size: -
V gene: TRBV4-1
J gene: TRBJ1-1

CDR3 protein: CASSPRGQGTGNTIYF
CDR3 DNA: TGTGCCAGCTCACCAAGAGGACAGGGGACTGGAAACACCATATATTTT
D gene: TRBD1
clone size: once
V gene: TRBV18
J gene: TRBJ1-3